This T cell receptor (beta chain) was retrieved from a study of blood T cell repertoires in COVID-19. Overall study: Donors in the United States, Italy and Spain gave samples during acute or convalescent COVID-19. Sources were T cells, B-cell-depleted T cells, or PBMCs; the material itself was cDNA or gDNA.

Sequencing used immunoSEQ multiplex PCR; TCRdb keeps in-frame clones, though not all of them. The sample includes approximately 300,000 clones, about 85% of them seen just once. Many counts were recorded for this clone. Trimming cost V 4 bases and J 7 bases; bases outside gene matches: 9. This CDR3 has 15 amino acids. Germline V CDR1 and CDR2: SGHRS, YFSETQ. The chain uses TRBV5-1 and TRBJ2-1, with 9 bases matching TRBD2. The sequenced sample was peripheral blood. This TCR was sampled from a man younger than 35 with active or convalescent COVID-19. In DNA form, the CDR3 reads TGCGCCAGCAGCCAATTTAGCGGGAGCGGGAATGAGCAGTTCTTC. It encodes CASSQFSGSGNEQFF.